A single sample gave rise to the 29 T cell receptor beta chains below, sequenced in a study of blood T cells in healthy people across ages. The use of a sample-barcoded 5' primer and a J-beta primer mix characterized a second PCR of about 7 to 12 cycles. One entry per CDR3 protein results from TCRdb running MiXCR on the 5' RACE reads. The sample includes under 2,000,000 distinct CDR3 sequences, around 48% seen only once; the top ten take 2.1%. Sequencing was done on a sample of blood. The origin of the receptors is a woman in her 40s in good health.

CDR3 coding DNA: TGTGCCAGCTTTCGTTCGGGGACTAGCGGGGAAGAGACCCAGTACTTC. Encoded protein: CASFRSGTSGEETQYF. This chain joins TRBV21-1 and TRBJ2-5; the D call of TRBD2 is as the table states it, not checked on the DNA. TRBV21-1 is described as a pseudogene. The CDR3 contains 16 residues.

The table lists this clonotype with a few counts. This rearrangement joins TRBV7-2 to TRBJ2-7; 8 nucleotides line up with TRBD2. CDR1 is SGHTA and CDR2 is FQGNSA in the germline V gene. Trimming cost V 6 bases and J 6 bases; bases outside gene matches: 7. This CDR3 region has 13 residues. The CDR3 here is CASRTDGGGEQYF. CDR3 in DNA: TGTGCCAGCAGAACCGACGGGGGGGGCGAGCAGTACTTC.

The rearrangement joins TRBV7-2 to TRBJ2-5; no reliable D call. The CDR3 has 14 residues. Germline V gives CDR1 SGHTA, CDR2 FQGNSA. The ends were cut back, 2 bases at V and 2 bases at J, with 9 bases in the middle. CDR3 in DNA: TGTGCCAGCAGCTTACTGTCCGAACAAGAGACCCAGTACTTC. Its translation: CASSLLSEQETQYF. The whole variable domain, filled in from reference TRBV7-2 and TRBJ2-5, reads GAGVSQSPSNKVTEKGKDVELRCDPISGHTALYWYRQSLGQGLEFLIYFQGNSAPDKSGLPSDRFSAERTGGSVSTLTIQRTQQEDSAVYLCASSLLSEQETQYFGPGTRLLVL.

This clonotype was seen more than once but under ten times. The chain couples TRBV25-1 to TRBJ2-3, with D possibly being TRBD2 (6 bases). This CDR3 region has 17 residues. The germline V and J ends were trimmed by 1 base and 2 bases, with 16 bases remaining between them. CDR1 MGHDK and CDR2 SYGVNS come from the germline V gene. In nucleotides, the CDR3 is TGTGCCAGCAGTGAATCCAAGGGGACGGGGGACACAGATACGCAGTATTTT. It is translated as CASSESKGTGDTDTQYF.

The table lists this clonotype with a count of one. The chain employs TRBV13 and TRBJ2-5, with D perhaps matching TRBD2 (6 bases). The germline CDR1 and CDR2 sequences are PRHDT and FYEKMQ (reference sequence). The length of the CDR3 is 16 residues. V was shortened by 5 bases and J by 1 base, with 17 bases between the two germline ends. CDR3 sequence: CASSAWGRRLQETQYF. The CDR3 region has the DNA TGTGCCAGCAGCGCCTGGGGGAGGAGACTCCAAGAGACCCAGTACTTC.

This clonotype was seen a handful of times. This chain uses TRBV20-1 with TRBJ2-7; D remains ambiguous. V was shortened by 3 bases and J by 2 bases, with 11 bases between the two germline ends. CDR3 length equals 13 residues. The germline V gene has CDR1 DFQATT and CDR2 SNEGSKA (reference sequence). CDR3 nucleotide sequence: TGCAGTGCTAGGGCGGCGGCCCCCTACGAGCAGTACTTC. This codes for CSARAAAPYEQYF.

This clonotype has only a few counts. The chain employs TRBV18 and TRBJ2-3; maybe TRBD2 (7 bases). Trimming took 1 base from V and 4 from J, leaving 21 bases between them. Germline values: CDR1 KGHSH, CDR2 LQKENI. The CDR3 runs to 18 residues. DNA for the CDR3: TGTGCCAGCTCACCACGGGACCCGGCTGGGGGGGGCCCAGATACGCAGTATTTT. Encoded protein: CASSPRDPAGGGPDTQYF.

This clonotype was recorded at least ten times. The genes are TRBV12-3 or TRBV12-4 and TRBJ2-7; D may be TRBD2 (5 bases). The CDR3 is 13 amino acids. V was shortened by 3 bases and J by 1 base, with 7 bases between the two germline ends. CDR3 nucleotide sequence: TGTGCCAGCAGTTTCGGGGAGTCCTACGAGCAGTACTTC. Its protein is CASSFGESYEQYF.

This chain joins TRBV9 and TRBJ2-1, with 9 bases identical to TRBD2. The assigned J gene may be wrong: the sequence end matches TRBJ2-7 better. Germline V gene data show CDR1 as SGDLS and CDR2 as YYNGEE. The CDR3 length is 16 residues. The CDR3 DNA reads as TGTGCCAGCAGCTCTAGCGGGGCCCAAACCTACAATGAGCAGTACTTC. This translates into CASSSSGAQTYNEQYF.

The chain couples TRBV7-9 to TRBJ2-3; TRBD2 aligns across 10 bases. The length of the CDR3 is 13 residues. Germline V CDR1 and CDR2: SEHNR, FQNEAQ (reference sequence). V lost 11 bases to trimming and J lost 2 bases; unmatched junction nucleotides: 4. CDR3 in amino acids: CAGSGGNTDTQYF. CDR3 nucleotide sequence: TGTGCCGGTAGCGGGGGGAACACAGATACGCAGTATTTT. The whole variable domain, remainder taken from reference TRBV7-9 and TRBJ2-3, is DTGVSQNPRHKITKRGQNVTFRCDPISEHNRLYWYRQTLGQGPEFLTYFQNEAQLEKSRLLSDRFSAERPKGSFSTLEIQRTEQGDSAMYLCAGSGGNTDTQYFGPGTRLTVL.

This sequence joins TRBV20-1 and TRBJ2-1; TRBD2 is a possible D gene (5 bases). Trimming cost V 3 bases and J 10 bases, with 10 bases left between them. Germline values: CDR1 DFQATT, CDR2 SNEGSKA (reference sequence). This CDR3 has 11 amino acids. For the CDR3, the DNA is TGCAGTGCTAGCCCACTAGGGGAGCAGTTCTTC. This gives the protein CSASPLGEQFF.

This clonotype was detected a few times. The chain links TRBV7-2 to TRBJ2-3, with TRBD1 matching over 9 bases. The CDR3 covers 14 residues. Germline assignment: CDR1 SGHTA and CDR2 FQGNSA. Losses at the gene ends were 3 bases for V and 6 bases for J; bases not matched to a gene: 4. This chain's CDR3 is CASSFGTGPDTQYF. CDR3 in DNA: TGTGCCAGCAGCTTTGGGACAGGGCCTGATACGCAGTATTTT.

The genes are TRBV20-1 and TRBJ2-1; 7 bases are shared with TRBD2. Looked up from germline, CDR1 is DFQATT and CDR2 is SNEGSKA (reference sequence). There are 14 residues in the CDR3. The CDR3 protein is CSQRRAGVGNEQFF. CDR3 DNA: TGCAGCCAGCGGAGGGCGGGAGTAGGCAATGAGCAGTTCTTC.

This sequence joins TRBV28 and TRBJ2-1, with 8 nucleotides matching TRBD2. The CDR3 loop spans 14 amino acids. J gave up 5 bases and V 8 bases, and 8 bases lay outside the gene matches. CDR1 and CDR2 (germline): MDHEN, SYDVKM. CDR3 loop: CASRGRAGDNEQFF. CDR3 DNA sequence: TGTGCCAGCCGGGGACGAGCGGGGGACAATGAGCAGTTCTTC.

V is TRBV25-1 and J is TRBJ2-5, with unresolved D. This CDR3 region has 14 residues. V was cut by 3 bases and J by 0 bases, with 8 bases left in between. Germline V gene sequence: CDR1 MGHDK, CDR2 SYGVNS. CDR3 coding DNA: TGTGCCAGCAGTGATACAGAGTACCAAGAGACCCAGTACTTC. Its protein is CASSDTEYQETQYF.

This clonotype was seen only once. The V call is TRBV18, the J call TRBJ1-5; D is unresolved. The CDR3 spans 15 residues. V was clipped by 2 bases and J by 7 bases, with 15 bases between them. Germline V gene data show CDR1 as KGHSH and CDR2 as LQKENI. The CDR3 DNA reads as TGTGCCAGCTCACCAGATCCTGGGAGAAAGCAGCCCCAGCATTTT. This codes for CASSPDPGRKQPQHF.

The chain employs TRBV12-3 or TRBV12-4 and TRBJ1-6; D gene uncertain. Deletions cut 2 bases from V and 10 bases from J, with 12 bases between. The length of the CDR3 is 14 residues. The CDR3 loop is CASSLMGRYSPLHF. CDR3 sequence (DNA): TGTGCCAGCAGTTTAATGGGGAGGTACTCACCCCTCCACTTT.

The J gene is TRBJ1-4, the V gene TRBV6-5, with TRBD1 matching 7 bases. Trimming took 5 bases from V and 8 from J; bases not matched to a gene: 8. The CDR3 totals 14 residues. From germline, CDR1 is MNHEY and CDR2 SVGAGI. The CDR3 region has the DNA TGTGCCAGCAGTCCCCGGGACAGCATCGAAAAACTGTTTTTT. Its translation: CASSPRDSIEKLFF.

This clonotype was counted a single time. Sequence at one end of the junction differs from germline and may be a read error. For the CDR3, the DNA is TGCGCCAGCAGCCCCGGGACAGGGCTCGTCGGGAACACCGAAGCTTTCTTT. It translates to CASSPGTGLVGNTEAFF. The gene calls are TRBV5-1 and TRBJ1-1, with 9 bases fitting TRBD1. CDR1 is SGHRS, CDR2 YFSETQ, per germline. The CDR3 is 17 amino acids.

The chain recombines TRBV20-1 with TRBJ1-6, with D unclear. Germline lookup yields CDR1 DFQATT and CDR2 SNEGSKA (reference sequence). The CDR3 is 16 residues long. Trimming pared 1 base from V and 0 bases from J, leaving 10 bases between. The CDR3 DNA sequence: TGCAGTGCTAGAGGTGTGACCAGCTCCTATAATTCACCCCTCCACTTT. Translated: CSARGVTSSYNSPLHF.

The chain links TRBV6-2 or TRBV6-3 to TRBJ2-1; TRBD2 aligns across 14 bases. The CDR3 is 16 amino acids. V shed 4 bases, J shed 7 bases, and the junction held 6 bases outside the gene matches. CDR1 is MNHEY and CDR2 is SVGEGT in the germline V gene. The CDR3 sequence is CASSSTSGGASNEQFF. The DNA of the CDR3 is TGTGCCAGCAGTTCGACTAGCGGGGGGGCAAGTAATGAGCAGTTCTTC.

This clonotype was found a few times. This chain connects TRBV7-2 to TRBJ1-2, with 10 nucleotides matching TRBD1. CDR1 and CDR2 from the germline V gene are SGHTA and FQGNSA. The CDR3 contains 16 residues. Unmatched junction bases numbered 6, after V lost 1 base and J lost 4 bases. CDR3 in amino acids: CASSLGGQGVGYGYTF. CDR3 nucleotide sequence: TGTGCCAGCAGCTTAGGCGGACAGGGGGTCGGCTATGGCTACACCTTC.

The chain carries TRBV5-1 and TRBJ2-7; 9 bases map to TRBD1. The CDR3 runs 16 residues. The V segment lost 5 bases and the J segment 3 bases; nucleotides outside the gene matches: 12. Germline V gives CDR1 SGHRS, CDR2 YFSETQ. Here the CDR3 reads CASRGSTGTGIYEQYF. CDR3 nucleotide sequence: TGCGCCAGCAGGGGAAGTACCGGGACAGGGATCTACGAGCAGTACTTC.

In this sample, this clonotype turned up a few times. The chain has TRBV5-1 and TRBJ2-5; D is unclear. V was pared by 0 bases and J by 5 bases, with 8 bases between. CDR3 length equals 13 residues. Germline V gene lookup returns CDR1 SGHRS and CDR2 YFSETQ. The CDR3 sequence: CASSLVEMETQYF. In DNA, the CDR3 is TGCGCCAGCAGCTTGGTGGAAATGGAGACCCAGTACTTC.

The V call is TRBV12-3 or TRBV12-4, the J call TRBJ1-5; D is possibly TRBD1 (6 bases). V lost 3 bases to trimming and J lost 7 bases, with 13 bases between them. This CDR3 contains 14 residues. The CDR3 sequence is CASSFREGGQPQHF. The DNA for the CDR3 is TGTGCCAGCAGTTTTCGGGAGGGGGGGCAGCCCCAGCATTTT.

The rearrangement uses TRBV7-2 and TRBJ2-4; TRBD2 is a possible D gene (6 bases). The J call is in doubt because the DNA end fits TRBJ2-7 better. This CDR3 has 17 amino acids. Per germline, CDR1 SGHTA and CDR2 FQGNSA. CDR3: CASSPRGEAPFGYEQYF. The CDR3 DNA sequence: TGTGCCAGCAGCCCTAGAGGGGAGGCCCCCTTCGGCTACGAGCAGTACTTC.

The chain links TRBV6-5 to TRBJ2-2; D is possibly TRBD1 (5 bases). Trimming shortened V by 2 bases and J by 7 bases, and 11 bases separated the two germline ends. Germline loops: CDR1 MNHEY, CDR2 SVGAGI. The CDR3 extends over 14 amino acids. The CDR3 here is CASSYQGEVGELFF. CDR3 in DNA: TGTGCCAGCAGTTACCAAGGGGAAGTCGGGGAGCTGTTTTTT.

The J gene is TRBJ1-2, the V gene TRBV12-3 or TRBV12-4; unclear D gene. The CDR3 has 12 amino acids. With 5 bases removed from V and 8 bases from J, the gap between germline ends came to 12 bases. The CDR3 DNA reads TGTGCCAGCAGTGATCACCCGGAAGGCTACACCTTC. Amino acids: CASSDHPEGYTF.

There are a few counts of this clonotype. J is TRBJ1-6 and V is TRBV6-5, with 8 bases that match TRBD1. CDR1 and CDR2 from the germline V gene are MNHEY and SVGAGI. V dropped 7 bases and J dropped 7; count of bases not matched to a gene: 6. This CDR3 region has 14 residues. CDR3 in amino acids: CASTWGQDNSPLHF. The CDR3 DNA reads TGTGCCAGCACCTGGGGACAGGACAATTCACCCCTCCACTTT.